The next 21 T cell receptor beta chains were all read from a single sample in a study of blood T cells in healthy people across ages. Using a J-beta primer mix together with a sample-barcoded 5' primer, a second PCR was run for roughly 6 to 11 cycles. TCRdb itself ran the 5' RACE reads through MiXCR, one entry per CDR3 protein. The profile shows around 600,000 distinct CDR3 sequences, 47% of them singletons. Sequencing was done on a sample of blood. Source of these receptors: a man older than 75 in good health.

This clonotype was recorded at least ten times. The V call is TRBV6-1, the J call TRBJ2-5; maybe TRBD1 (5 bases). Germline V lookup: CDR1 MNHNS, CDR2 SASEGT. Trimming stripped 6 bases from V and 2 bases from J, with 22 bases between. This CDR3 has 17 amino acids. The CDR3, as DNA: TGTGCCAGCAGACACAGGATGAGAGTCTTGGAACAAGAGACCCAGTACTTC. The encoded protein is CASRHRMRVLEQETQYF.

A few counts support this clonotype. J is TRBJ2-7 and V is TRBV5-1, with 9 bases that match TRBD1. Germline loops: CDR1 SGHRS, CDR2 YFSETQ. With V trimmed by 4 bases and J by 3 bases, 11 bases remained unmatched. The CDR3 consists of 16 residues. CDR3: CASSPSPGTGIYEQYF. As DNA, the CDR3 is TGCGCCAGCAGCCCATCTCCCGGGACAGGGATCTACGAGCAGTACTTC.

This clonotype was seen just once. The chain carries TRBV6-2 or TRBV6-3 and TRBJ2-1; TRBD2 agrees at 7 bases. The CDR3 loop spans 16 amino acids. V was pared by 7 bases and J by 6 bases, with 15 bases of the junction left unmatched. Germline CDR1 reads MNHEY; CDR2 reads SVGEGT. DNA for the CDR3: TGTGCCAGCATGGAGGGGTGGGGGAGGGTCGTCAATGAGCAGTTCTTC. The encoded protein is CASMEGWGRVVNEQFF.

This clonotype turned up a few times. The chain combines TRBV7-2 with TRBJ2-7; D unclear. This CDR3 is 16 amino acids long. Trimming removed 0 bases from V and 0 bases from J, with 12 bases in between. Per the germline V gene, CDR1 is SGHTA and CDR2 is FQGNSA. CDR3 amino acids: CASSLAAGRSSYEQYF. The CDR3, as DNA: TGTGCCAGCAGCTTAGCTGCAGGACGAAGCTCCTACGAGCAGTACTTC.

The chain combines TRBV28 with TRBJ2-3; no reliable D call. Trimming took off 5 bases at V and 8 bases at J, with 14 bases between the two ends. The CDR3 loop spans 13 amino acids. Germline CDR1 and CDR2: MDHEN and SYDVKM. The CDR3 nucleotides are TGTGCCAGCAGTCTCGCTGCATTTGGTACGCAGTATTTT. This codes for CASSLAAFGTQYF.

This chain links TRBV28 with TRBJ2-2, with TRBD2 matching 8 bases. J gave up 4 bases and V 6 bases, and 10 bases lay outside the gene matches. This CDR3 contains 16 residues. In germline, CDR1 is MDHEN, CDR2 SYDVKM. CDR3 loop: CASRLGREGITGELFF. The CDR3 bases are TGTGCCAGCAGACTAGGACGGGAGGGAATCACCGGGGAGCTGTTTTTT.

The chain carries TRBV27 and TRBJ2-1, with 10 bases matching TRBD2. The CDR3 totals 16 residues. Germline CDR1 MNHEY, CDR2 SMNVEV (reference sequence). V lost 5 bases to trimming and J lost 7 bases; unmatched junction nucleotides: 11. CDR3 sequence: CASSLSSGGAGNEQFF. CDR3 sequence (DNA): TGTGCCAGCAGTCTCAGCAGCGGGGGGGCCGGAAATGAGCAGTTCTTC.

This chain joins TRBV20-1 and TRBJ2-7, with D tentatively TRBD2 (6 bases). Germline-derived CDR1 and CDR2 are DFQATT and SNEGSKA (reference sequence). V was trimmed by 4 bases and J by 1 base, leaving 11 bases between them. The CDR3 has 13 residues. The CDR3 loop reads CSAIGTRSYEQYF. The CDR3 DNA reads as TGCAGTGCTATCGGGACTCGATCCTACGAGCAGTACTTC.

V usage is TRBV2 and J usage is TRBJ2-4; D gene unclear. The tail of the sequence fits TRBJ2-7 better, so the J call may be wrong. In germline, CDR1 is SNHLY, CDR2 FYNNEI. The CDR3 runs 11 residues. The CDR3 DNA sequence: TGTGCCAGCAGTGAACGCTTCGAGCAGTACTTC. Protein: CASSERFEQYF.

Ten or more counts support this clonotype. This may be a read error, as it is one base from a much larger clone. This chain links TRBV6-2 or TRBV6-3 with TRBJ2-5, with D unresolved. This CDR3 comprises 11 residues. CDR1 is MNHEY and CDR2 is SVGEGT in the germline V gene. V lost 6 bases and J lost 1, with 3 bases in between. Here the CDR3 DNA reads TGTGCCAGCAGGTCCCAAGAGACCCAGTACTTC. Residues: CASRSQETQYF.

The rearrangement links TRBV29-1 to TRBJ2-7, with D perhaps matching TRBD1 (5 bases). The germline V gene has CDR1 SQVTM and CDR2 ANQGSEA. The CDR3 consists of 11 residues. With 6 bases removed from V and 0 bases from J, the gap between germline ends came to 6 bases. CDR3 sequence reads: CSVTVSYEQYF. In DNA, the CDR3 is TGCAGCGTGACAGTCTCCTACGAGCAGTACTTC.

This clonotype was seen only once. The DNA of the CDR3 is TGCAGCGCCCGCCCGGACGCCTACAATGAGCAGTTCTTC. Protein sequence: CSARPDAYNEQFF. The rearrangement joins TRBV29-1 to TRBJ2-1; D call uncertain. Germline CDR1 reads SQVTM; CDR2 reads ANQGSEA. The CDR3 length is 13 residues. Trimming took 7 bases from V and 2 from J, leaving 12 bases between them.

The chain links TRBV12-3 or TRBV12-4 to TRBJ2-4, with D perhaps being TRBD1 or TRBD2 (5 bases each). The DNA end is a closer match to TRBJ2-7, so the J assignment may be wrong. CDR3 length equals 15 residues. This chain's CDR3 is CASNKGPGASYEQYF. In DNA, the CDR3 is TGTGCCAGCAACAAGGGACCGGGCGCTAGTTACGAGCAGTACTTC.

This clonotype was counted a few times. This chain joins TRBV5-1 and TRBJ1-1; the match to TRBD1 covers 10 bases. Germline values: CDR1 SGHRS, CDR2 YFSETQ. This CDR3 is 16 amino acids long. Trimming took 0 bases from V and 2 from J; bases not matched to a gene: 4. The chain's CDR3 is CASSLGDRGFNTEAFF. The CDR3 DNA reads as TGCGCCAGCAGCTTGGGGGACAGGGGTTTTAACACTGAAGCTTTCTTT.

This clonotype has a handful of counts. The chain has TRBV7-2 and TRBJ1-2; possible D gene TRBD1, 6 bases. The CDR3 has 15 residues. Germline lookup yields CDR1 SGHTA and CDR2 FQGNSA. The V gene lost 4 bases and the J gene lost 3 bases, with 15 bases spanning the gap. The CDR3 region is CASSWTSGGDYGYTF. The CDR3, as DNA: TGTGCCAGCAGCTGGACCAGTGGGGGCGACTATGGCTACACCTTC.

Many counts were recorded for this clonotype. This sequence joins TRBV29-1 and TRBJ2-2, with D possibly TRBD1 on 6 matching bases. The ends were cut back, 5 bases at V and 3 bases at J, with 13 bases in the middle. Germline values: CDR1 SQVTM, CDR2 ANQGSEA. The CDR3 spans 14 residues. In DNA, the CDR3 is TGCAGCGTTAGAACGTACAGGGACACCGGGGAGCTGTTTTTT. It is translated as CSVRTYRDTGELFF.

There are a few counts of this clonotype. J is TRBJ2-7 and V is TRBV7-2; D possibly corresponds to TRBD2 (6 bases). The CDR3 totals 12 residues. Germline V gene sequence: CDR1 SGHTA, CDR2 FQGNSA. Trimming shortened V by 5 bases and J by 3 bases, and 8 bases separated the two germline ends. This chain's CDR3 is CASSRGFYEQYF. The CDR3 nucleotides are TGTGCCAGCAGCCGGGGGTTCTACGAGCAGTACTTC.

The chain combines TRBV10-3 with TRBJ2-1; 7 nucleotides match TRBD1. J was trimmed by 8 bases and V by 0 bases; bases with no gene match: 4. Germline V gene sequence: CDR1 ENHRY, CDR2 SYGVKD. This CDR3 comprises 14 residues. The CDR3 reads CAISESRTGDEQFF. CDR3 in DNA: TGTGCCATCAGTGAGTCCAGGACAGGCGATGAGCAGTTCTTC.

The CDR3 nucleotides read TGTGCCAGCAGCCTATTTCAGAGTAGCACAGATACGCAGTATTTT. It yields the protein CASSLFQSSTDTQYF. The chain uses TRBV2 and TRBJ2-3; D remains ambiguous. The V end was cut by 6 bases, the J end by 0 bases, with 13 bases between. The CDR3 is made up of 15 amino acids. The germline gives CDR1 SNHLY, CDR2 FYNNEI.

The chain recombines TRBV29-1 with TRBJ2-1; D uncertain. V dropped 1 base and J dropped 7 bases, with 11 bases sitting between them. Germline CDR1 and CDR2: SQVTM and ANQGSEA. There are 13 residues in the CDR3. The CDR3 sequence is CSVEVVRRNEQFF. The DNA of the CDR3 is TGCAGCGTTGAAGTCGTGAGGCGGAATGAGCAGTTCTTC.

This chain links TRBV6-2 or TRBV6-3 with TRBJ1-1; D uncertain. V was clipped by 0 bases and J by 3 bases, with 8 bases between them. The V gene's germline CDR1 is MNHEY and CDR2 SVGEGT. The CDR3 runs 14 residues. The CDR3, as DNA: TGTGCCAGCAGTTACTCTTATCCGTACACTGAAGCTTTCTTT. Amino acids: CASSYSYPYTEAFF.